A single sample gave rise to the 4 T cell receptor beta chains below, sequenced in a study of memory CD4+ T cells and cytomegalovirus serostatus. The data were produced by immunoSEQ multiplex PCR, yet TCRdb's version contains in-frame clones alone and is incomplete. The table records over 65,000 clones, around 80% of them present only once. Single viable CD3+CD4+CD8-CD45RO+ cells were sorted as the memory CD4+ T cells. The source material was memory CD4+ T cells from blood. These receptors originate from an adult in good health and CMV-seropositive.

The chain recombines TRBV30 with TRBJ1-2; maybe TRBD1 (5 bases). The CDR3 runs to 13 residues. The ends were cut back, 0 bases at V and 6 bases at J, with 11 bases in the middle. CDR1 is GTSNPN and CDR2 is SVGIG in the germline V gene (reference sequence). The CDR3 coding sequence is TGTGCCTGGAGTGTTAGAGGGGATGATGGCTACACCTTC. It encodes CAWSVRGDDGYTF.

The chain links TRBV18 to TRBJ1-2; D ambiguous. V lost 2 bases and J lost 7, with 11 bases in between. The CDR3 consists of 13 residues. Germline CDR1 reads KGHSH; CDR2 reads LQKENI. DNA of the CDR3: TGTGCCAGCTCACCAGACGGTAATGGTGGCTACACCTTC. Protein: CASSPDGNGGYTF.

CDR3 nucleotide sequence: TGTGCTAGTGGTGCCCGGGTAGAGACCCAGTACTTC. Residues: CASGARVETQYF. This chain uses TRBV12-5 with TRBJ2-5; D gene uncertain. The CDR3 has 12 residues. Per the germline V gene, CDR1 is LGHNT and CDR2 is FRNRAP. The V end was cut by 5 bases, the J end by 4 bases, with 8 bases between.

The genes are TRBV20-1 and TRBJ1-1, with 7 bases aligning to TRBD1. Germline V gene data show CDR1 as DFQATT and CDR2 as SNEGSKA (reference sequence). The CDR3 is 11 amino acids. The CDR3 DNA is TGCAGGCCCTCAGGGGGCACTGAAGCTTTCTTT. Protein product: CRPSGGTEAFF.